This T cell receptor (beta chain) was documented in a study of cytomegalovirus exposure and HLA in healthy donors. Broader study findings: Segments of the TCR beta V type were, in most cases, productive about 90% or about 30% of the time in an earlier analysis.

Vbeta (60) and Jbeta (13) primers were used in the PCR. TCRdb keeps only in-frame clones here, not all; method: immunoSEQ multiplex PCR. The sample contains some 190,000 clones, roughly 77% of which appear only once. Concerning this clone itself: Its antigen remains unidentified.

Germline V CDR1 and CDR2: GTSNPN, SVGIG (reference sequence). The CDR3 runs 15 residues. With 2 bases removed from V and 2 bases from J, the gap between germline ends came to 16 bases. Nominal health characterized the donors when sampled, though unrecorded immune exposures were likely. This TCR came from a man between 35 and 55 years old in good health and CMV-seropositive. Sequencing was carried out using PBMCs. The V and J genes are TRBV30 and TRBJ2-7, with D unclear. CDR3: CAWSPPTGWAYEQYF. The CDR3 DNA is TGTGCCTGGAGTCCTCCGACTGGTTGGGCCTACGAGCAGTACTTC.